Reported below is one T cell receptor (beta chain). The data were obtained in a study of blood T cell repertoires in COVID-19. Study-wide background: Material from acute and convalescent COVID-19 was sourced from the United States, Italy and Spain. From T cells, B-cell-depleted T cells, or PBMCs came the material, which was cDNA or gDNA.

Sequencing used immunoSEQ multiplex PCR; TCRdb keeps in-frame clones, though not all of them. The data show some 26,000 clones, 89% seen once. Germline V gene lookup returns CDR1 MRHNA and CDR2 SNTAGT. With 8 bases removed from V and 7 bases from J, the gap between germline ends came to 20 bases. The CDR3 runs to 15 residues. The V gene is TRBV6-4, the J gene TRBJ1-4, with no clear D. This TCR was recovered from a human donor in a cohort sampled during active COVID-19. The sequencing sample was made of peripheral blood. CDR3 amino acids: CASGSNPPGCEKLFF. The CDR3 bases are TGTGCCAGCGGTAGCAATCCGCCGGGGTGTGAAAAACTGTTTTTT.